These T cell receptor beta chains were read from a single sample in a study of shared clonotypes between healthy human individuals. Produced via immunoSEQ multiplex PCR; TCRdb's table is partial and in-frame only. The sample has 600,000 to 700,000 clones; roughly 72% are singletons. The sequenced sample consisted of memory CD4+ T cells sorted from blood. Every receptor here comes from a woman between 25 and 40 years old in good health. Each CDR3 is given without its conserved first and last residue. Size is stated for part of the rows, as once, few or many counts, or as a class when the clone is expanded.

clone_size	v_call	cdr3_aa
NA	TRBV6-1	ASSEGGGDQPQH
NA	TRBV28	ATSIPQGAQETQY
NA	TRBV27	ASSLRALSGANVLT
NA	TRBV7-9	ASSADRDYGYT
NA	TRBV28	ASSTRGSGRETQY
NA	TRBV5-1	ASKLSGTGTYEQY
NA	TRBV6-5	ASRRLDLRDTEAF
NA	TRBV5-5	ASSLATHNEQF
NA	TRBV6-5	ASTGHSGANVLT
NA	TRBV11-2	ASSLRAGEWGNEQF
NA	TRBV28	ASGTALGANVLT
NA	TRBV19	ASSGHQGQNSGNTIY
NA	TRBV28	ASSDAGTENYGYT
NA	TRBV6-5	ASSYSSGSSYEQY
NA	TRBV4-1	ASSQPPSGSRELF
NA	TRBV6-5	ASRSRLDGEQF
NA	TRBV30	AWSPHEDTQY
NA	TRBV9	ASSPRPSGGGETQY
NA	TRBV5-1	ASSKSGRPDTQY
NA	TRBV27	ASSLFGGGETQY
NA	TRBV9	ASSVGTSQQDTQY
once	TRBV5-1	ASSLAQNQPQH
NA	TRBV19	ASSIDGLATYTGELF
NA	TRBV7-7	ASSLYGQGETQY
NA	TRBV28	ASRSGQRGRQY
NA	TRBV7-9	ASSLGGLNTEAF
NA	TRBV29-1	SALTTGGFDTIY
NA	TRBV28	ASSHHLGEGGETQY
NA	TRBV11-2	ASSVTGGETEAF
NA	TRBV12-5	ASGLVLGRDTGELF
NA	TRBV29-1	SVRHRNEQF
NA	TRBV9	ASSVGLAVYNEQF
NA	TRBV28	ASSRQGKASEQF
NA	TRBV13	ASSRGSRNEQF
few	TRBV18	ASSQIAGSISYEQY
NA	TRBV27	ASSLGVGQFYEQY
NA	TRBV30	AWSVGLQDYGYT
NA	TRBV11-2	ASSLAGDGQPQH
NA	TRBV25-1	ASSESLDRSYEQY
few	TRBV5-1	ASSRDGFVEPQH
NA	TRBV14	ASSHLYRDRINEQF
NA	TRBV28	ASSLESGVGGELF
NA	TRBV28	ASRGTTSGRIYEQY
NA	TRBV9	ASSASGAGNTIY
once	TRBV6-6	ASSSAMNTEAF